This TCR beta chain comes out of a study of shared T cell receptors in the human thymus. V was trimmed by 3 bases and J by 3 bases, leaving 18 bases between them. The CDR3 loop spans 17 amino acids. From germline, CDR1 is LNHDA and CDR2 SQIVND (reference sequence). Clones were sequenced by immunoSEQ multiplex PCR, and TCRdb holds only the in-frame ones, with some missing. The sample has around 730,000 clones, 80% to 90% seen once; the top ten hold 0.0095% to 0.013%. The same sample was also studied in work on human thymus T cells.

V usage is TRBV19 and J usage is TRBJ1-5; D unclear. The sequencing input was thymocytes. This sequence was found in a girl less than two years old with a congenital heart defect. The CDR3 protein is CASSIGQSPRNNQPQHF. In DNA form, the CDR3 reads TGTGCCAGTAGTATCGGCCAATCACCTAGGAACAATCAGCCCCAGCATTTT.